This T cell receptor beta chain was observed in a study of T cell responses to AZD1222 COVID-19 vaccine. Assay: immunoSEQ multiplex PCR; the TCRdb copy retains only in-frame clones and omits some. The sample lists 180,000 or so clones, 80% to 95% occurring once. The CDR3 sequence is 14 residues long. Trimming shortened V by 9 bases and J by 2 bases, and 16 bases separated the two germline ends. CDR1 and CDR2 from the germline V gene are MNHEY and SVGAGI. Details on this clone: Its antigen remains unknown.

Study outcomes and limitations: Epitopes outside B.1.351 and B.1.1.7 mutated regions reportedly drew nearly half of spike TCRs.

The sequencing here drew on peripheral blood, taken 28 days after the second AZD1222 dose. This chain joins TRBV6-5 and TRBJ1-1; D not resolved. This sequence was found in an adult who received the AZD1222 COVID-19 vaccine. CDR3 nucleotide sequence: TGTGCCAGTTGGGTGGAACGGATTAACACTGAAGCTTTCTTT. Amino acids: CASWVERINTEAFF.